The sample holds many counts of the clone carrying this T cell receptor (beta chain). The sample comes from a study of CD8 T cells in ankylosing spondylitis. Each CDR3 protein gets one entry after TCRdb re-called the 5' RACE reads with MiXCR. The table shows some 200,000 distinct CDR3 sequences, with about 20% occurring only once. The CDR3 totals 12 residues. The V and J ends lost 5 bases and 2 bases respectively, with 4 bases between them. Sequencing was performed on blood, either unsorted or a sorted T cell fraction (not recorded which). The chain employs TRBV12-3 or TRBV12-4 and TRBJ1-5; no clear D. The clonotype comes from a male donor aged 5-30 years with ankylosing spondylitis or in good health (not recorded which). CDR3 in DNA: TGTGCCAGCAGTGGGGGCAATCAGCCCCAGCATTTT. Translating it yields CASSGGNQPQHF.